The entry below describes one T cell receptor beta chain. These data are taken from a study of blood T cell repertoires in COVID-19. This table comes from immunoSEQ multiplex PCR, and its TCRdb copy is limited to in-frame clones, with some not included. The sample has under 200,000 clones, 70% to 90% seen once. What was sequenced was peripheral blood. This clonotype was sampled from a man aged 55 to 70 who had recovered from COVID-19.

The CDR3, as DNA: TGTGCCAGCAGCCAATACCAGGATGGCTACACCTTC. It yields the protein CASSQYQDGYTF. The J gene is TRBJ1-2, the V gene TRBV16; D uncertain. V was trimmed by 1 base and J by 6 bases, leaving 6 bases between them. The V gene's germline CDR1 is KGHSY and CDR2 FQNENV. The CDR3 covers 12 residues.